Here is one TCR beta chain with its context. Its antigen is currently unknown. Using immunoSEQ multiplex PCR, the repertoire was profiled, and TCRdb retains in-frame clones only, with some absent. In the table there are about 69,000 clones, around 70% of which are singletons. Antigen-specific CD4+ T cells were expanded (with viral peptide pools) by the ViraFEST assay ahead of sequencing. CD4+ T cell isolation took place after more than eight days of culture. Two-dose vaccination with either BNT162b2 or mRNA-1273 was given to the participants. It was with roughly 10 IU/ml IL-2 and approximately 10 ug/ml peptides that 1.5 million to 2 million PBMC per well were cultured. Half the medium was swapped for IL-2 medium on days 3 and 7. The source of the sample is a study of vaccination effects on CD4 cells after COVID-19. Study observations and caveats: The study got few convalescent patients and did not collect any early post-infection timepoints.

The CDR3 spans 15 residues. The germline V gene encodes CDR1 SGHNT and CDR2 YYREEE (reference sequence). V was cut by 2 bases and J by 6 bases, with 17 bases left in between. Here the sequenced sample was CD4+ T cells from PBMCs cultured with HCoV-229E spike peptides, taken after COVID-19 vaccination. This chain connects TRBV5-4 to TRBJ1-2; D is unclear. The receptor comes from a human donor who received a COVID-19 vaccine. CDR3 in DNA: TGTGCCAGCAGCTTAGGGCAGGCCCAGAAAAATGGCTACACCTTC. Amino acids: CASSLGQAQKNGYTF.